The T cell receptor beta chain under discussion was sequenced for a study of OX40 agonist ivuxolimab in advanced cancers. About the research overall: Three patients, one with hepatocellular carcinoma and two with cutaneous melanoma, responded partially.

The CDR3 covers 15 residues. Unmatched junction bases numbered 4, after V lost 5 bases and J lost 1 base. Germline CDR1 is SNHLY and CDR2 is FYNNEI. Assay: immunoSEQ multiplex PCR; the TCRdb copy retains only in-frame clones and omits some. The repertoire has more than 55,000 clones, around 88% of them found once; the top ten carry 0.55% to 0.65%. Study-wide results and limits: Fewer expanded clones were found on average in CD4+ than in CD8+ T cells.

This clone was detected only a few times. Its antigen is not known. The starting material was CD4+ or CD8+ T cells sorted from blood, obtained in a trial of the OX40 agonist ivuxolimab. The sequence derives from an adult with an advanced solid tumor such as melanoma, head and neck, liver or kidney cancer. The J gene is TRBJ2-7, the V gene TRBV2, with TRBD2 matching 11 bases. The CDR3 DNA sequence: TGTGCCAGCAGTCTAGCGGGGGGAACTTCCTACGAGCAGTACTTC. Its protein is CASSLAGGTSYEQYF.